The 16 T cell receptor beta chains given below trace back to one sample, sequenced in a study of PD-L1 blockade in urothelial cancer. TCRdb keeps only in-frame clones here, not all; method: immunoSEQ multiplex PCR. This sample yields about 35,000 clones, of which around 82% are seen a single time; 6.8% belongs to the top ten. As to time point: pretreatment peripheral blood. Sequences were derived from PBMCs, sampled around atezolizumab (anti-PD-L1) treatment. The receptor source for this set is a man in his sixties with urothelial cancer.

V gene TRBV4-1 combines with J gene TRBJ2-2; unclear D gene. Trimming took 0 bases from V and 4 from J, leaving 18 bases between them. CDR1 is MGHRA and CDR2 is YSYEKL in the germline V gene. This CDR3 contains 18 residues. CDR3 amino acids: CASSQEGITESGTGELFF. In DNA, the CDR3 is TGCGCCAGCAGCCAAGAAGGAATCACGGAGTCGGGCACCGGGGAGCTGTTTTTT.

V is TRBV5-6 and J is TRBJ1-2; no clear D. The germline V gene has CDR1 SGHDT and CDR2 YYEEEE. Trimming shortened V by 0 bases and J by 4 bases, and 10 bases separated the two germline ends. The CDR3 extends over 14 amino acids. This CDR3 reads CASSLGHGSYGYTF. CDR3 in DNA: TGTGCCAGCAGCTTGGGTCACGGTTCCTATGGCTACACCTTC.

The rearrangement joins TRBV6-5 to TRBJ2-7; TRBD2 matches 8 bases. Germline V gene sequence: CDR1 MNHEY, CDR2 SVGAGI. The CDR3 spans 16 residues. Losses at the gene ends were 2 bases for V and 6 bases for J; bases not matched to a gene: 12. The CDR3 sequence is CASSYREGGRVVEQYF. Here the CDR3 DNA reads TGTGCCAGCAGTTACCGGGAGGGGGGGAGAGTTGTCGAGCAGTACTTC.

A single count supports this clone. The chain employs TRBV23-1 and TRBJ1-4; 8 bases line up with TRBD1. TRBV23-1 falls under the ORF class, with uncertain function. J gave up 5 bases and V 3 bases, and 8 bases lay outside the gene matches. The CDR3 length is 16 residues. The DNA of the CDR3 is TGCGCCAGCAGTCAGGGAGGACAGGGCGGGAATGAAAAACTGTTTTTT. Translated: CASSQGGQGGNEKLFF.

This clone was found once. The rearrangement links TRBV20-1 to TRBJ2-2; possible D gene TRBD2, 5 bases. The CDR3 consists of 11 residues. Germline CDR1 and CDR2: DFQATT and SNEGSKA (reference sequence). The DNA for the CDR3 is TGCTCTACTAGACGAGGCGGGGAGCTGTTTTTT. It is translated as CSTRRGGELFF.

The chain joins TRBV6-1 to TRBJ2-5; D may be TRBD1 (5 bases). Germline CDR1 MNHNS, CDR2 SASEGT. Trimming left V 2 bases short and J 2 bases short, with 9 bases between. This CDR3 comprises 14 residues. The CDR3 sequence is CASSESGPQETQYF. The CDR3 DNA is TGTGCCAGCAGTGAATCAGGGCCACAAGAGACCCAGTACTTC.

The chain employs TRBV7-6 and TRBJ2-1; 12 nucleotides match TRBD2. The germline CDR1 and CDR2 sequences are SGHVS and FNYEAQ. CDR3 length equals 19 residues. Losses at the gene ends were 2 bases for V and 2 bases for J; bases not matched to a gene: 10. CDR3 nucleotides: TGTGCCAGCAGCTTATTTCTAGCGGGGGGGCCATCACCCTACAATGAGCAGTTCTTC. Translated, it gives CASSLFLAGGPSPYNEQFF.

The V and J genes are TRBV7-9 and TRBJ2-7; D perhaps matches TRBD1 (5 bases). CDR1 is SEHNR and CDR2 is FQNEAQ in the germline V gene (reference sequence). The CDR3 length is 14 residues. V was cut by 11 bases and J by 0 bases, with 17 bases left in between. The CDR3 reads CALARQGGSYEQYF. The CDR3 bases are TGTGCCCTCGCCCGGCAGGGCGGCTCCTACGAGCAGTACTTC.

This chain links TRBV28 with TRBJ2-7; 9 positions match TRBD1. CDR1 and CDR2 from the germline V gene are MDHEN and SYDVKM. The CDR3 contains 13 residues. Trimming removed 4 bases from V and 6 bases from J; junction bases left unmatched: 4. CDR3 amino acids: CASSSGTGREQYF. DNA for the CDR3: TGTGCCAGCAGTTCCGGGACAGGGCGCGAGCAGTACTTC. Combining the CDR3 with reference TRBV28 and TRBJ2-7 gives the whole variable domain DVKVTQSSRYLVKRTGEKVFLECVQDMDHENMFWYRQDPGLGLRLIYFSYDVKMKEKGDIPEGYSVSREKKERFSLILESASTNQTSMYLCASSSGTGREQYFGPGTRLTVT.

This chain connects TRBV10-3 to TRBJ1-6; 9 bases are shared with TRBD1. The germline V gene has CDR1 ENHRY and CDR2 SYGVKD. Trimming at V came to 4 bases and at J to 9 bases, leaving 4 bases not matched to a gene. The CDR3 runs to 14 residues. The CDR3 protein is CAISGTGGTSPLHF. The CDR3 DNA follows: TGTGCCATCAGTGGAACAGGGGGCACTTCACCCCTCCACTTT.

The rearrangement joins TRBV5-6 to TRBJ1-6; D perhaps matches TRBD1 (5 bases). The V gene lost 1 base and the J gene lost 0 bases, with 8 bases spanning the gap. This CDR3 has 16 amino acids. From germline, CDR1 is SGHDT and CDR2 YYEEEE. The CDR3 nucleotides are TGTGCCAGCAGCTTGCGACAGAGCTCCTATAATTCACCCCTCCACTTT. This codes for CASSLRQSSYNSPLHF.

The rearrangement joins TRBV6-5 to TRBJ1-1, with 7 bases that match TRBD1. Germline lookup yields CDR1 MNHEY and CDR2 SVGAGI. The trim removed 5 bases at V and 8 bases at J, leaving 8 bases unmatched. The CDR3 is made up of 13 amino acids. This CDR3 reads CASSHRGYSEAFF. The CDR3 region has the DNA TGTGCCAGCAGTCACAGGGGTTACTCCGAAGCTTTCTTT.

The rearrangement links TRBV6-5 to TRBJ2-5, with 8 bases that match TRBD2. V was pared by 8 bases and J by 5 bases, with 7 bases of the junction left unmatched. From germline, CDR1 is MNHEY and CDR2 SVGAGI. The CDR3 contains 13 residues. The CDR3 nucleotides read TGTGCCAGCGGCAGGTCTAGCGGGGAGACCCAGTACTTC. Protein product: CASGRSSGETQYF.

The V gene is TRBV27, the J gene TRBJ2-7; a weak D match, TRBD1 (6 bases). CDR1 is MNHEY, CDR2 SMNVEV, per germline (reference sequence). The CDR3 is made up of 15 amino acids. V gave up 5 bases and J gave up 7 bases, with 21 bases separating them. In DNA, the CDR3 is TGTGCCAGCAGTCGATCCGGGACAAACCCTTGGGAGCAGTACTTC. It encodes CASSRSGTNPWEQYF.

V is TRBV6-5 and J is TRBJ1-6; D not certain. This CDR3 contains 15 residues. The V end lost 3 bases, the J end lost 5 bases, and 11 bases lay between the germline ends. Germline loops: CDR1 MNHEY, CDR2 SVGAGI. The CDR3 bases are TGTGCCAGCAGTTATCAGGAAGAAGATAATTCACCCCTCCACTTT. The encoded protein is CASSYQEEDNSPLHF.

This clone was picked up one time. V is TRBV2 and J is TRBJ1-4; no definite D call. The germline V gene has CDR1 SNHLY and CDR2 FYNNEI. V lost 6 bases and J 1 base, leaving 12 bases between the germline ends. This CDR3 has 15 amino acids. The CDR3 loop is CASRRFSQTNEKLFF. The CDR3 DNA sequence: TGTGCCAGCAGAAGGTTTAGCCAAACTAATGAAAAACTGTTTTTT.